The source of this T cell receptor (beta chain) is a study of blood T cell repertoires in COVID-19. Overall study: Acute-phase and convalescent COVID-19 samples originated in the United States, Italy and Spain. Sources were T cells, B-cell-depleted T cells, or PBMCs; the material itself was cDNA or gDNA.

Trimming shortened V by 7 bases and J by 7 bases, and 16 bases separated the two germline ends. The CDR3 spans 13 residues. Per the original data handling: Counts of nucleated cells, estimated from reference gene primer amplification, were obtained. The protocol was immunoSEQ multiplex PCR, while the TCRdb copy is restricted to in-frame clones and leaves out a portion. V and J calls and clone size are given by that table; D and trimming were obtained from the DNA. The data hold a few hundred thousand clones, with roughly 88% observed a single time. The clonotype comes from a woman in her forties or fifties with acute or convalescent COVID-19. Specimen: peripheral blood. The J gene is TRBJ1-2, the V gene TRBV12-3 or TRBV12-4; D gene unclear. The CDR3 bases are TGTGCCAGCAATCGTCCCGAGGCCGGTGGCTACACCTTC. Its translation: CASNRPEAGGYTF.